This TCR beta chain was recovered during a study of cytomegalovirus exposure and HLA in healthy donors. PCR amplification relied on 60 Vbeta primers (plus 13 Jbeta primers). The repertoire was sequenced with immunoSEQ multiplex PCR; TCRdb's copy has only in-frame clones and lacks some. The table shows 90,000 to 100,000 clones, with about 81% occurring only once. Study results and caveats: A missense DCLRE1C variant was associated with V- and J-gene trimming of TCR beta chains in a later analysis, and an independent cohort replicated the association. An analysis done earlier found most TCR beta V segments productive about 87% or about 30% of the time.

With respect to this clone: Its antigen is currently unknown.

Sequencing used PBMCs. The sequence came from a man aged 40-49 years in good health and CMV-seronegative.

The DNA of the CDR3 is TGTGCCAGCAACTCTCCACAGGGACGCCTGTACACTGAAGCTTTCTTT. Amino acids: CASNSPQGRLYTEAFF. The rearrangement links TRBV5-6 to TRBJ1-1; tentative D call: TRBD1 (6 bases). This CDR3 is 16 amino acids long. Germline V gene lookup returns CDR1 SGHDT and CDR2 YYEEEE. Trimming took off 6 bases at V and 3 bases at J, with 21 bases between the two ends.